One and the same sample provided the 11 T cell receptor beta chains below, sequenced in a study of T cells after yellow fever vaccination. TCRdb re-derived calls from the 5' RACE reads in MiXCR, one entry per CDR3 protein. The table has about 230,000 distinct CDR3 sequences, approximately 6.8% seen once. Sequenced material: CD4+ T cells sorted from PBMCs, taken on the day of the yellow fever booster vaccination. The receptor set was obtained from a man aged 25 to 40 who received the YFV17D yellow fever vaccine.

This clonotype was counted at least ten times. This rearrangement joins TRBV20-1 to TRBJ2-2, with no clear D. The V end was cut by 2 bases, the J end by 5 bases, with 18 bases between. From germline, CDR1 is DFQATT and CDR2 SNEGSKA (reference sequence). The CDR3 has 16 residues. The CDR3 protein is CSARPPAAGSTGELFF. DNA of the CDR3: TGCAGTGCTAGACCTCCGGCCGCCGGCTCGACCGGGGAGCTGTTTTTT.

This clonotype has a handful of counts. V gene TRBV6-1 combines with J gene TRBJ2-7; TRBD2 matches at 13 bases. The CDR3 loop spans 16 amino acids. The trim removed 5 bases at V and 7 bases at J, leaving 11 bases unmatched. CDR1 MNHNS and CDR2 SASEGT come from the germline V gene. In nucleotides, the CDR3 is TGTGCCAGCAGTCGAAACCCACTAGCGGGAGGGGGAGAGCAGTACTTC. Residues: CASSRNPLAGGGEQYF.

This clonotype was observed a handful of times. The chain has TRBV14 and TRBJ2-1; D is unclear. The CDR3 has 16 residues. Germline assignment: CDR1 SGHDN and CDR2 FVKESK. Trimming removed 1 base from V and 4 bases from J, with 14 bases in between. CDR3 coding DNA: TGTGCCAGCAGCCAAGGATCGGTGGGATGGTACAATGAGCAGTTCTTC. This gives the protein CASSQGSVGWYNEQFF.

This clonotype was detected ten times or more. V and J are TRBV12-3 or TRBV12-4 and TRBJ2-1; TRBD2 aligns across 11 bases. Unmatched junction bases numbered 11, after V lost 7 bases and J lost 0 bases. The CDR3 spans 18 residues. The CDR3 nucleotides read TGTGCCAGCACCGAACCTCCTACTAGCGGGGGCTCCTACAATGAGCAGTTCTTC. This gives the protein CASTEPPTSGGSYNEQFF.

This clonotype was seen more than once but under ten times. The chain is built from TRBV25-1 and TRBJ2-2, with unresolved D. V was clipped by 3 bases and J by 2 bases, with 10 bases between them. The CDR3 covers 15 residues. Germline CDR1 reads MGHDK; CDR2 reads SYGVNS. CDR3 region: CASSDSRINTGELFF. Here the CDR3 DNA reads TGTGCCAGCAGTGATAGCAGGATAAACACCGGGGAGCTGTTTTTT.

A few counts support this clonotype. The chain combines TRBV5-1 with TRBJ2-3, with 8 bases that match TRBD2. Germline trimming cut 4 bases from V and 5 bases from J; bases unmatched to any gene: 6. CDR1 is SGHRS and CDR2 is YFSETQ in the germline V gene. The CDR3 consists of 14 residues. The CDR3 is CASSVGLAGDTQYF. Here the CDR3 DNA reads TGCGCCAGCAGCGTTGGACTAGCAGGAGATACGCAGTATTTT.

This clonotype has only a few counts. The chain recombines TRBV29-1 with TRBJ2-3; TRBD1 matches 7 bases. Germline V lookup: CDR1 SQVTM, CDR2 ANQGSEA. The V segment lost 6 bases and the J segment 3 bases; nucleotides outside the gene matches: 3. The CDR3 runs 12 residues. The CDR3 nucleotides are TGCAGCGTACGGACAGGAACAGATACGCAGTATTTT. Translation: CSVRTGTDTQYF.

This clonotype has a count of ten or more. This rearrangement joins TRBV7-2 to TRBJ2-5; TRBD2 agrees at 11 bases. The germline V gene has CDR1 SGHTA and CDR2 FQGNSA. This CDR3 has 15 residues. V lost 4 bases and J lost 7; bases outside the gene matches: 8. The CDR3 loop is CASSSLAGGPRTQYF. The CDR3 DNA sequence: TGTGCCAGCAGCTCCTTAGCGGGAGGGCCTCGGACCCAGTACTTC.

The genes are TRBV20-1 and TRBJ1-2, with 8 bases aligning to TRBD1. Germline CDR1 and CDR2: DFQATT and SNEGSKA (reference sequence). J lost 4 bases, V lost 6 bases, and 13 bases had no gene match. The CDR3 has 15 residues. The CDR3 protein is CSALDRESVGYGYTF. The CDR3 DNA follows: TGCAGTGCGCTGGACAGGGAGTCGGTGGGCTATGGCTACACCTTC.

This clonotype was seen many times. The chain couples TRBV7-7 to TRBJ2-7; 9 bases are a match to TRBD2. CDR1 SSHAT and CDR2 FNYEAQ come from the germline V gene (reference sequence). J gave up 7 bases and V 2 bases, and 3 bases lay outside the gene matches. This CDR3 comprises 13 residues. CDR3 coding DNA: TGTGCCAGCAGCTTAATTGCGGGAGGGGAGCAGTACTTC. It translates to CASSLIAGGEQYF.

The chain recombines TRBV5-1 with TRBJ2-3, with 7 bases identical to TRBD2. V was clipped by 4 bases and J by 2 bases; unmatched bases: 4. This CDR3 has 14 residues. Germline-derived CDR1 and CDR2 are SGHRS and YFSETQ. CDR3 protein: CASSDGTTTDTQYF. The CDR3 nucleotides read TGCGCCAGCAGCGATGGGACTACCACAGATACGCAGTATTTT.